This T cell receptor (beta chain) was documented in a study of blood T cells in healthy people across ages. V gave up 6 bases and J gave up 5 bases, with 15 bases separating them. This CDR3 comprises 14 residues. In germline, CDR1 is MNHNS, CDR2 SASEGT. This clonotype occurred a few times. Sample-barcoded 5' priming and a J-beta primer mix drove a second PCR of 7 to 11 cycles. MiXCR, run by TCRdb on the 5' RACE reads, gives a single entry per CDR3 protein. The sample holds about 1.7 million distinct CDR3 sequences, roughly 28% seen once. This sequence originates from a woman under 40 in good health. Sample: blood. V and J are TRBV6-1 and TRBJ2-3; possible D gene TRBD2, 6 bases. This chain's CDR3 is CASRARLVIDTQYF. In DNA form, the CDR3 reads TGTGCCAGCAGAGCTAGACTAGTCATAGATACGCAGTATTTT.